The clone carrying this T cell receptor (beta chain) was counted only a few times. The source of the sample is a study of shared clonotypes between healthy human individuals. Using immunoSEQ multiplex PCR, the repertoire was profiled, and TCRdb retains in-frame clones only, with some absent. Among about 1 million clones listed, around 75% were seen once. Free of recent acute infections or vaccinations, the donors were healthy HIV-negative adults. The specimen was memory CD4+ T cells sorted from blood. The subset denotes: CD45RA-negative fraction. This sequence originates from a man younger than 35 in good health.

The CDR3 spells CASSDIPGYGYTF. CDR3 nucleotides: TGTGCCAGCTCGGACATCCCAGGCTATGGCTACACCTTC. The chain joins TRBV27 to TRBJ1-2; possible D gene TRBD1, 5 bases. CDR3 length: 13 residues. Deletions cut 8 bases from V and 4 bases from J, with 14 bases between. Germline-derived CDR1 and CDR2 are MNHEY and SMNVEV (reference sequence).